The 26 T cell receptor beta chains below all came from one sample that was sequenced in a study of shared clonotypes between healthy human individuals. Using immunoSEQ multiplex PCR, the repertoire was profiled, and TCRdb retains in-frame clones only, with some absent. Of about 480,000 clones listed, 60% to 80% were seen once; the top ten hold approximately 12%. Sample: PBMCs. All receptors derive from a woman between 40 and 50 years old in good health. Some clones in this sample may be carry-over from other donors' samples.

The rearrangement links TRBV27 to TRBJ2-7, with 9 nucleotides matching TRBD2. J gave up 0 bases and V 2 bases, and 8 bases lay outside the gene matches. There are 17 residues in the CDR3. CDR1 is MNHEY, CDR2 SMNVEV, per germline (reference sequence). The CDR3 DNA reads as TGTGCCAGCAGTTTACGCGGCGGGAGGGGACACTCCTACGAGCAGTACTTC. Protein sequence: CASSLRGGRGHSYEQYF.

The gene calls are TRBV15 and TRBJ2-5, with 10 bases matching TRBD1. The CDR3 covers 16 residues. Germline V gene data show CDR1 as LNHNV and CDR2 as YYDKDF (reference sequence). Trimming removed 0 bases from V and 4 bases from J; junction bases left unmatched: 5. This CDR3 is CATSRDDRGLRETQYF. The CDR3 DNA follows: TGTGCCACCAGCAGAGATGACAGGGGGCTTCGAGAGACCCAGTACTTC.

V usage is TRBV15 and J usage is TRBJ2-2, with 13 nucleotides matching TRBD2. From germline, CDR1 is LNHNV and CDR2 YYDKDF (reference sequence). With 3 bases clipped from V and 7 bases from J, the junction kept 8 bases outside the gene matches. The CDR3 contains 17 residues. CDR3 region: CATSRVGLAGAIGELFF. The CDR3 DNA sequence: TGTGCCACCAGCAGGGTTGGACTAGCGGGAGCGATCGGGGAGCTGTTTTTT. Drawing the rest from reference TRBV15 and TRBJ2-2, the complete variable domain is DAMVIQNPRYQVTQFGKPVTLSCSQTLNHNVMYWYQQKSSQAPKLLFHYYDKDFNNEADTPDNFQSRRPNTSFCFLDIRSPGLGDTAMYLCATSRVGLAGAIGELFFGEGSRLTVL.

The rearrangement uses TRBV29-1 and TRBJ2-5; TRBD1 agrees at 8 bases. The DNA matches TRBJ2-7 better at its end, which makes the J call doubtful. CDR1 is SQVTM and CDR2 is ANQGSEA in the germline V gene. This CDR3 is 12 amino acids long. CDR3 nucleotide sequence: TGCAGCGTTGGAAACAGGGGGTACGAGCAGTACTTC. Protein sequence: CSVGNRGYEQYF.

In this sample, this clone turned up many times. V usage is TRBV5-4 and J usage is TRBJ2-5; TRBD1 matches at 7 bases. Germline CDR1 reads SGHNT; CDR2 reads YYREEE (reference sequence). The CDR3 spans 14 residues. After removal of 1 base from V and 5 bases from J, the junction contained 5 bases not matched to a gene. The CDR3 coding sequence is TGTGCCAGCAGCTTGACAGGGGTCCCGGAGACCCAGTACTTC. It codes for CASSLTGVPETQYF.

This chain links TRBV9 with TRBJ1-2; D uncertain. The germline V gene encodes CDR1 SGDLS and CDR2 YYNGEE. The CDR3 sequence is 14 residues long. With 0 bases removed from V and 2 bases from J, the gap between germline ends came to 8 bases. Written as DNA, the CDR3 is TGTGCCAGCAGCGTAGGCTCAGGCAACTATGGCTACACCTTC. Translation: CASSVGSGNYGYTF.

The rearrangement joins TRBV29-1 to TRBJ1-4, with a weak D call TRBD1 (5 bases). V was trimmed by 3 bases and J by 3 bases, leaving 8 bases between them. Germline V gene sequence: CDR1 SQVTM, CDR2 ANQGSEA. The CDR3 runs 13 residues. The CDR3 DNA is TGCAGCGTTGAGGACAAGCCTAATGAAAAACTGTTTTTT. Protein product: CSVEDKPNEKLFF.

Remarks on this clone: Other DNA sequences within the sample encode an identical CDR3. The CDR3 is CSASSGNTIYF. Here the CDR3 DNA reads TGCAGTGCTTCCTCTGGAAACACCATATATTTT. The rearrangement joins TRBV20-1 to TRBJ1-3; D is unresolved. Trimming left V 5 bases short and J 0 bases short, with 2 bases between. The germline V gene has CDR1 DFQATT and CDR2 SNEGSKA (reference sequence). The CDR3 runs to 11 residues.

The chain is built from TRBV18 and TRBJ2-2; D possibly corresponds to TRBD2 (6 bases). The germline gives CDR1 KGHSH, CDR2 LQKENI. The CDR3 is made up of 18 amino acids. V lost 3 bases to trimming and J lost 4 bases, with 21 bases between them. CDR3 DNA sequence: TGTGCCAGCTCACCCACAGCGGGTTCCTTACTACCCACCGGGGAGCTGTTTTTT. Translation: CASSPTAGSLLPTGELFF.

The gene calls are TRBV11-1 and TRBJ2-1; 11 bases fit TRBD2. The CDR3 totals 16 residues. J gave up 5 bases and V 0 bases, and 3 bases lay outside the gene matches. Germline V gives CDR1 SGHAT, CDR2 FQDESV (reference sequence). The CDR3 here is CASSLALAGAHNEQFF. The CDR3 coding sequence is TGTGCCAGCAGCTTAGCACTAGCGGGAGCCCACAATGAGCAGTTCTTC.

This clone has only a few counts. V is TRBV5-1 and J is TRBJ2-5; TRBD1 might be the D (5 bases). The CDR3 sequence is 14 residues long. Germline CDR1 reads SGHRS; CDR2 reads YFSETQ. Trimming left V 2 bases short and J 1 base short, with 9 bases between. The CDR3 sequence is CASSFQTAQETQYF. For the CDR3, the DNA is TGCGCCAGCAGCTTCCAGACAGCCCAAGAGACCCAGTACTTC.

As for this clone: This sequence may be a read error, since a much larger clone differs from it by one base. The chain couples TRBV7-9 to TRBJ2-3; D perhaps matches TRBD2 (6 bases). The V and J ends lost 5 bases and 3 bases respectively, with 21 bases between them. CDR3 length equals 17 residues. The V gene's germline CDR1 is SEHNR and CDR2 FQNEAQ (reference sequence). CDR3 in amino acids: CASSPGWASGETDTQYF. CDR3 sequence (DNA): TGTGCCAGCAGCCCTGGGTGGGCGTCGGGGGAAACAGATACGCAGTATTTT.

This chain connects TRBV2 to TRBJ2-1, with TRBD2 matching over 13 bases. The CDR3 runs to 15 residues. V was clipped by 5 bases and J by 6 bases; unmatched bases: 4. CDR1 and CDR2 (germline): SNHLY, FYNNEI. This CDR3 is CASSTGTSGINEQFF. CDR3 nucleotide sequence: TGTGCCAGCAGTACCGGGACTAGCGGGATCAATGAGCAGTTCTTC.

The J gene is TRBJ1-4, the V gene TRBV7-9, with TRBD1 matching over 7 bases. Germline loops: CDR1 SEHNR, CDR2 FQNEAQ (reference sequence). The CDR3 runs 14 residues. V lost 4 bases to trimming and J lost 8 bases; unmatched junction nucleotides: 7. CDR3 DNA sequence: TGTGCCAGCAGCTCCGACAGGGTAGGCGAAAAACTGTTTTTT. It specifies CASSSDRVGEKLFF.

This clone was picked up one time. The rearrangement links TRBV6-1 to TRBJ2-1, with no clear D. CDR1 and CDR2 from the germline V gene are MNHNS and SASEGT. CDR3 size: 12 residues. With 2 bases removed from V and 8 bases from J, the gap between germline ends came to 7 bases. Written as DNA, the CDR3 is TGTGCCAGCAGTGAAACAGTCCATGAGCAGTTCTTC. This translates into CASSETVHEQFF.

The chain employs TRBV4-2 and TRBJ2-3; TRBD2 aligns across 10 bases. The length of the CDR3 is 18 residues. V dropped 3 bases and J dropped 7; count of bases not matched to a gene: 16. Germline V gene lookup returns CDR1 LGHNA and CDR2 YNFKEQ. The CDR3 reads CASSHPNSTSGVMYTQYF. CDR3 bases: TGTGCCAGCAGCCACCCCAATAGTACTAGCGGGGTCATGTATACGCAGTATTTT.

The rearrangement joins TRBV19 to TRBJ1-5; D is unresolved. The CDR3 extends over 16 amino acids. Between the trimmed V and J ends, which lost 6 bases and 6 bases, there was a span of 21 bases. Germline V lookup: CDR1 LNHDA, CDR2 SQIVND (reference sequence). In DNA, the CDR3 is TGTGCCAGTAGAAGACTCCGGGATAGAGTCGCTCAGCCCCAGCATTTT. Its protein is CASRRLRDRVAQPQHF.

The chain employs TRBV4-1 and TRBJ1-4; D is perhaps TRBD1 (5 bases). The germline V and J ends were trimmed by 2 bases and 8 bases, with 21 bases remaining between them. CDR1 is MGHRA, CDR2 YSYEKL, per germline. The CDR3 spans 17 residues. CDR3 protein: CASSQPRVTGAKEKLFF. The CDR3, as DNA: TGCGCCAGCAGCCAACCAAGGGTAACAGGCGCCAAAGAAAAACTGTTTTTT.

V usage is TRBV7-2 and J usage is TRBJ2-3; D perhaps matches TRBD2 (5 bases). Deletions cut 5 bases from V and 3 bases from J, with 12 bases between. The CDR3 is 14 amino acids. The V gene's germline CDR1 is SGHTA and CDR2 FQGNSA. CDR3 nucleotide sequence: TGTGCCAGCAGCCCCCAGTCGGGGACAGATACGCAGTATTTT. As protein: CASSPQSGTDTQYF.

J is TRBJ1-3 and V is TRBV5-8, with 7 bases matching TRBD1. The junction had 4 bases not matched to a gene; V was cut back by 4 bases and J by 0 bases. Germline CDR1 reads SGHTS; CDR2 reads YDEGEE. This CDR3 contains 15 residues. This chain's CDR3 is CASSEGQFSGNTIYF. DNA for the CDR3: TGTGCCAGCAGCGAGGGACAGTTCTCTGGAAACACCATATATTTT.

The chain is built from TRBV10-3 and TRBJ1-2; 8 nucleotides align to TRBD1. V gave up 4 bases and J gave up 4 bases; unmatched junction bases: 5. This CDR3 is 14 amino acids long. The germline gives CDR1 ENHRY, CDR2 SYGVKD. CDR3 sequence (DNA): TGTGCCATCAGTGGAGGACAGGGTGGCTATGGCTACACCTTC. Translation: CAISGGQGGYGYTF.

The chain combines TRBV7-2 with TRBJ2-1; 7 positions match TRBD2. Germline CDR1 SGHTA, CDR2 FQGNSA. J was trimmed by 0 bases and V by 4 bases; bases with no gene match: 3. The CDR3 totals 15 residues. The CDR3 loop reads CASSSGTISYNEQFF. CDR3 bases: TGTGCCAGCAGCTCGGGGACTATCTCCTACAATGAGCAGTTCTTC.

This rearrangement joins TRBV10-2 to TRBJ2-7, with 7 bases fitting TRBD2. CDR1 and CDR2 (germline): WSHSY, SAAADI. The CDR3 has 15 amino acids. V lost 0 bases and J lost 4; bases outside the gene matches: 6. The CDR3 sequence: CASSESLAEGYEQYF. In DNA, the CDR3 is TGCGCCAGCAGTGAGTCGCTAGCGGAAGGGTACGAGCAGTACTTC.

This clone was seen many times. The chain has TRBV2 and TRBJ1-6; 7 bases are a match to TRBD1. Trimming took 10 bases from V and 10 from J; bases not matched to a gene: 10. Germline-derived CDR1 and CDR2 are SNHLY and FYNNEI. The CDR3 is 13 residues long. CDR3 region: CATSRDSQSPLHF. CDR3 nucleotides: TGTGCCACAAGCCGGGACAGCCAGTCACCCCTCCACTTT. The full variable domain, rest sourced from reference TRBV2 and TRBJ1-6, is EPEVTQTPSHQVTQMGQEVILRCVPISNHLYFYWYRQILGQKVEFLVSFYNNEISEKSEIFDDQFSVERPDGSNFTLKIRSTKLEDSAMYFCATSRDSQSPLHFGNGTRLTVT.

This clone occurred once. The genes are TRBV5-4 and TRBJ1-2; D is unclear. Trimming took off 3 bases at V and 7 bases at J, with 13 bases between the two ends. This CDR3 spans 13 amino acids. Germline lookup yields CDR1 SGHNT and CDR2 YYREEE (reference sequence). CDR3 bases: TGTGCCAGCAGCTGGGCCGCGCTCCGTGGCTACACCTTC. Translated: CASSWAALRGYTF.

The gene calls are TRBV29-1 and TRBJ2-2; TRBD1 aligns across 8 bases. Trimming removed 7 bases from V and 2 bases from J; junction bases left unmatched: 18. The germline V gene encodes CDR1 SQVTM and CDR2 ANQGSEA. This CDR3 is built from 18 residues. The CDR3 spells CSAELPSDRGYNTGELFF. The CDR3 region has the DNA TGCAGCGCCGAACTACCCTCTGACAGGGGCTACAACACCGGGGAGCTGTTTTTT.